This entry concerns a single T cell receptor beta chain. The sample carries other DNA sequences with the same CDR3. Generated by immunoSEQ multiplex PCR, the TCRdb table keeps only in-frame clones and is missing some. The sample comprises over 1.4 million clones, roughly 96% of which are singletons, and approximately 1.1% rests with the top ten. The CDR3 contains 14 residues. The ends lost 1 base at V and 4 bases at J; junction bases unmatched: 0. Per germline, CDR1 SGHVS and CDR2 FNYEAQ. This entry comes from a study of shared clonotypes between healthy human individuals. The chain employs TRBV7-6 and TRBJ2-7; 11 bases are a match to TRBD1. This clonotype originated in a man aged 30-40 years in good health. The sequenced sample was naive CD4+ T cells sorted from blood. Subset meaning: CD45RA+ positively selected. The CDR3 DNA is TGTGCCAGCAGCTTAGGGGACAGGGGGTACGAGCAGTACTTC. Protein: CASSLGDRGYEQYF.